Shown below are 25 T cell receptor beta chains from a single sample sequenced in a study of blood T cell repertoires in COVID-19. This table comes from immunoSEQ multiplex PCR, and its TCRdb copy is limited to in-frame clones, with some not included. The repertoire includes about 160,000 clones, around four fifths of them detected once, and 3.5% to 4% sits in the top ten. Sequenced: PBMCs or T cells enriched from blood (not recorded which). These receptors originate from a woman in her forties or fifties in a cohort exposed to, infected with or recovered from COVID-19 (not recorded which).

The chain uses TRBV28 and TRBJ1-3; D uncertain. Between the trimmed V and J ends, which lost 3 bases and 0 bases, there was a span of 9 bases. The CDR3 has 15 residues. Germline-derived CDR1 and CDR2 are MDHEN and SYDVKM. CDR3 sequence: CASSLVRDSGNTIYF. DNA for the CDR3: TGTGCCAGCAGTTTGGTCCGAGACTCTGGAAACACCATATATTTT.

This chain connects TRBV28 to TRBJ1-2, with 9 bases aligning to TRBD1. The germline CDR1 and CDR2 sequences are MDHEN and SYDVKM. Germline trimming cut 3 bases from V and 8 bases from J; bases unmatched to any gene: 13. The CDR3 length is 16 residues. The CDR3 sequence: CASSFPLDRGRLGYTF. CDR3 bases: TGTGCCAGCAGTTTCCCCCTCGACAGGGGGAGGCTCGGCTACACCTTC.

The sample holds one count of this clone. The chain links TRBV7-2 to TRBJ2-2; 14 positions agree with TRBD2. This CDR3 has 18 residues. The V and J ends lost 5 bases and 4 bases, in that order; junction bases with no gene match: 9. Germline V gene data show CDR1 as SGHTA and CDR2 as FQGNSA. The CDR3 here is CASSVRLAGGLSTGELFF. The CDR3 region has the DNA TGTGCCAGCAGCGTACGACTAGCGGGGGGGCTGAGCACCGGGGAGCTGTTTTTT.

The chain combines TRBV7-3 with TRBJ1-1, with no clear D. The germline CDR1 and CDR2 sequences are SGHTA and FQGTGA. The CDR3 is made up of 13 amino acids. V gave up 4 bases and J gave up 3 bases, with 9 bases separating them. The CDR3 spells CASSSPPDTEAFF. CDR3 DNA: TGTGCCAGCAGCTCCCCCCCAGACACTGAAGCTTTCTTT.

CDR3 loop: CASSPEQGYGYTF. The CDR3 nucleotides read TGTGCCAGCAGCCCGGAACAGGGCTATGGCTACACCTTC. J is TRBJ1-2 and V is TRBV16; D possibly corresponds to TRBD1 (6 bases). The V end was cut by 4 bases, the J end by 4 bases, with 10 bases between. The CDR3 contains 13 residues. CDR1 is KGHSY and CDR2 is FQNENV in the germline V gene.

J is TRBJ2-7 and V is TRBV4-1, with 11 bases fitting TRBD1. V shed 3 bases and J 5 bases; nucleotides not matched to a gene: 6. Germline values: CDR1 MGHRA, CDR2 YSYEKL. The CDR3 runs to 15 residues. This CDR3 is CASSQHGQGANEQYF. CDR3 coding DNA: TGCGCCAGCAGCCAGCACGGACAGGGGGCCAACGAGCAGTACTTC.

The J gene is TRBJ2-3, the V gene TRBV9, with 8 bases lining up with TRBD2. This CDR3 has 16 residues. With V trimmed by 1 base and J by 4 bases, 8 bases remained unmatched. The germline V gene has CDR1 SGDLS and CDR2 YYNGEE. CDR3: CASSVKTGGRADTQYF. CDR3 bases: TGTGCCAGCAGCGTAAAGACGGGGGGGCGAGCAGATACGCAGTATTTT.

This sequence joins TRBV2 and TRBJ2-7; TRBD2 matches 11 bases. This CDR3 is 23 amino acids long. Germline CDR1 reads SNHLY; CDR2 reads FYNNEI. Losses at the gene ends were 3 bases for V and 1 base for J; bases not matched to a gene: 26. DNA for the CDR3: TGTGCCAGCAGTGACCCTGGGAGCCAACAAGGAGGTAGCGGGAGGGGATCATCCTACGAGCAGTACTTC. It encodes CASSDPGSQQGGSGRGSSYEQYF.

This clone was counted a few times. The gene calls are TRBV6-1 and TRBJ2-3; 8 nucleotides agree with TRBD1. This CDR3 is 14 amino acids long. J was trimmed by 5 bases and V by 3 bases; bases with no gene match: 4. CDR1 is MNHNS, CDR2 SASEGT, per germline. This CDR3 is CASSDRGLVDTQYF. CDR3 sequence (DNA): TGTGCCAGCAGTGACAGGGGGCTCGTAGATACGCAGTATTTT.

In its sample, this clone was seen a few times. The genes are TRBV19 and TRBJ1-3; the D is unclear. Germline CDR1 is LNHDA and CDR2 is SQIVND (reference sequence). Trimming took 5 bases from V and 4 from J, leaving 9 bases between them. This CDR3 region has 13 residues. The CDR3 DNA reads TGTGCCAGTAGTTTATTCGCGGGAAACACCATATATTTT. Encoded protein: CASSLFAGNTIYF. Full variable domain (outside the CDR3, taken from reference TRBV19 and TRBJ1-3): DGGITQSPKYLFRKEGQNVTLSCEQNLNHDAMYWYRQDPGQGLRLIYYSQIVNDFQKGDIAEGYSVSREKKESFPLTVTSAQKNPTAFYLCASSLFAGNTIYFGEGSWLTVV.

V and J are TRBV9 and TRBJ2-4; tentatively, D is TRBD1 (6 bases). Deletions cut 3 bases from V and 0 bases from J, with 10 bases between. This CDR3 spans 15 amino acids. Germline assignment: CDR1 SGDLS and CDR2 YYNGEE. The CDR3: CASSERGLAKNIQYF. For the CDR3, the DNA is TGTGCCAGCAGCGAGAGGGGGTTAGCCAAAAACATTCAGTACTTC.

The chain joins TRBV7-8 to TRBJ2-3, with D tentatively TRBD2 (6 bases). CDR3 length: 15 amino acids. The V end lost 1 base, the J end lost 0 bases, and 8 bases lay between the germline ends. CDR1 and CDR2 (germline): SGHVS, FQNEAQ. The CDR3 region has the DNA TGTGCCAGCAGCTTAGACGCGGGGAGCACAGATACGCAGTATTTT. Encoded protein: CASSLDAGSTDTQYF.

The rearrangement uses TRBV5-5 and TRBJ1-2; D remains ambiguous. Germline loops: CDR1 SGHKS, CDR2 YYEKEE (reference sequence). Trimming removed 2 bases from V and 8 bases from J, with 10 bases in between. This CDR3 is 12 amino acids long. CDR3 in DNA: TGTGCCAGCAGCTTCGGAGGCACCGGCTACACCTTC. Its translation is CASSFGGTGYTF.

The chain has TRBV28 and TRBJ1-2; TRBD1 is a possible D gene (6 bases). The length of the CDR3 is 13 residues. With 5 bases removed from V and 8 bases from J, the gap between germline ends came to 15 bases. Germline V gene data show CDR1 as MDHEN and CDR2 as SYDVKM. Here the CDR3 DNA reads TGTGCCAGCAGTCCGACAGGAATCGGAGGCTACACCTTC. It specifies CASSPTGIGGYTF.

The chain carries TRBV4-1 and TRBJ2-1; 7 nucleotides align to TRBD2. The CDR3 length is 16 residues. Germline V gives CDR1 MGHRA, CDR2 YSYEKL. Trimming took 3 bases from V and 6 from J; bases not matched to a gene: 11. Here the CDR3 reads CASSHSRGGPSNEQFF. The DNA of the CDR3 is TGCGCCAGCAGCCATTCCCGGGGAGGGCCATCCAATGAGCAGTTCTTC.

This clone has a single count. The chain is built from TRBV7-9 and TRBJ2-1; TRBD1 matches at 7 bases. The germline V gene encodes CDR1 SEHNR and CDR2 FQNEAQ (reference sequence). The trim removed 3 bases at V and 4 bases at J, leaving 6 bases unmatched. The CDR3 is 15 amino acids. The CDR3 here is CASSFGDRLYNEQFF. The CDR3 DNA is TGTGCCAGCAGCTTTGGGGACAGACTTTACAATGAGCAGTTCTTC.

The gene calls are TRBV28 and TRBJ1-3; possible D gene TRBD1, 5 bases. This CDR3 has 14 residues. Germline CDR1 MDHEN, CDR2 SYDVKM. The V gene lost 6 bases and the J gene lost 0 bases, with 9 bases spanning the gap. The CDR3 sequence: CASRYDSSGNTIYF. The CDR3 region has the DNA TGTGCCAGCAGGTACGACAGCTCTGGAAACACCATATATTTT.

The chain links TRBV7-2 to TRBJ2-1; 7 nucleotides agree with TRBD1. CDR1 and CDR2 (germline): SGHTA, FQGNSA. After removal of 6 bases from V and 8 bases from J, the junction contained 13 bases not matched to a gene. The CDR3 runs 15 residues. The CDR3 DNA reads TGTGCCAGCAGACAACAGGGGATGGCACAAGATGAGCAGTTCTTC. Translation gives CASRQQGMAQDEQFF.

The chain carries TRBV5-6 and TRBJ2-5; a weak D match, TRBD2 (6 bases). Germline values: CDR1 SGHDT, CDR2 YYEEEE. The V and J ends lost 6 bases and 5 bases respectively, with 20 bases between them. This CDR3 has 15 residues. The CDR3 DNA sequence: TGTGCCAGCAACCTAGTTAGGGGAGGTGAGGAGACCCAGTACTTC. Its protein product is CASNLVRGGEETQYF.

The chain employs TRBV10-2 and TRBJ2-7; a weak D match, TRBD2 (5 bases). This CDR3 has 12 amino acids. V was clipped by 10 bases and J by 0 bases, with 10 bases between them. Germline-derived CDR1 and CDR2 are WSHSY and SAAADI. Here the CDR3 reads CATGGGSYEQYF. In nucleotides, the CDR3 is TGCGCCACCGGCGGAGGCTCCTACGAGCAGTACTTC.

The J gene is TRBJ1-2, the V gene TRBV4-2; 9 bases agree with TRBD1. Germline values: CDR1 LGHNA, CDR2 YNFKEQ. The trim removed 3 bases at V and 3 bases at J, leaving 5 bases unmatched. This CDR3 is 15 amino acids long. CDR3 DNA: TGTGCCAGCAGCCACCTGACAGGGGGTCACTATGGCTACACCTTC. This translates into CASSHLTGGHYGYTF.

This clone occurred a few times. This chain uses TRBV7-9 with TRBJ1-1, with D perhaps matching TRBD1 (5 bases). Looked up from germline, CDR1 is SEHNR and CDR2 is FQNEAQ (reference sequence). CDR3 length: 15 residues. Trimming took off 1 base at V and 1 base at J, with 10 bases between the two ends. CDR3 protein: CASSLGQSGNTEAFF. The CDR3 nucleotides are TGTGCCAGCAGCTTAGGACAGTCGGGGAACACTGAAGCTTTCTTT.

J is TRBJ2-5 and V is TRBV28; no firm D call. Germline V gene data show CDR1 as MDHEN and CDR2 as SYDVKM. Trimming took off 2 bases at V and 4 bases at J, with 5 bases between the two ends. The CDR3 spans 12 residues. The CDR3 DNA follows: TGTGCCAGCAGTTTAAGAGTAGAGACCCAGTACTTC. It yields the protein CASSLRVETQYF.

In its sample, this clone was seen many times. The chain links TRBV6-1 to TRBJ2-1; 7 bases agree with TRBD1. The ends lost 3 bases at V and 15 bases at J; junction bases unmatched: 11. CDR3 length equals 13 residues. The germline V gene encodes CDR1 MNHNS and CDR2 SASEGT. CDR3 DNA sequence: TGTGCCAGCAGTGACGGTAAACAGGGGAGAACGTTCTTC. As protein: CASSDGKQGRTFF.

The rearrangement links TRBV18 to TRBJ2-5, with TRBD2 matching over 7 bases. V was clipped by 3 bases and J by 7 bases; unmatched bases: 5. CDR3 length: 13 residues. Germline CDR1 KGHSH, CDR2 LQKENI. As DNA, the CDR3 is TGTGCCAGCTCACCTGGGGAGGGGTCGACCCAGTACTTC. This codes for CASSPGEGSTQYF.